The present T cell receptor beta chain was sequenced within a study of blood T cells in healthy people across ages (dated by TCRdb to about 2015). Looking at the study overall: In model experiments, roughly one uniquely barcoded TCR beta cDNA molecule per two T cells was captured by template switching. Age-related changes in TCR beta repertoire diversity were measured in the study by deep sequencing normalized with unique cDNA molecular identifiers. The donors were split into four age groups: young (average around 15 years), middle-aged (roughly 39), aged (over 55) and long-lived (approximately 80). Donors of different ages were randomly distributed across sequencing lanes to avoid experimental bias. The study analyzed two additional independent replicas of 1 million unique cDNA reads from the same blood draw for two donors, one aged 18 to 30 and one aged 80 or older. Beyond this particular receptor, the publication reports: Estimates of total diversity based on one million sequenced T cells were regarded as lower bounds and as underestimates. There was a strong correlation between observed TCR beta diversity and the percentage of naive T cells measured by flow cytometry. Since profiling was done on bulk unsorted PBMCs, naive and antigen-experienced compartments could not be conclusively compared. As age increased, observed TCR beta diversity per million T cells dropped in a roughly linear way, and a significant reduction was already evident by age 40. Donor CMV infection status was unknown, potentially confounding age-related changes in expanded clonotypes. Compared with the aged group, more naive CD4+ T cells, fewer expanded clones and increased TCR diversity were shown by the long-lived group, suggesting age selection.

Libraries were built with 5' RACE. Sequencer: Illumina HiSeq 2500. A second PCR of about 6 to 12 cycles was performed with a sample-barcoded 5' primer and a J-beta primer mix. A template-switch 5' adaptor carrying 12 random nucleotides introduced a unique molecular identifier onto each TCR beta cDNA molecule. Each sample yielded at least 3 million CDR3-containing paired-end reads. All of the RNA was converted into first-strand cDNA using the Mint cDNA synthesis kit, with a TRBC-specific oligonucleotide serving as the primer. All cDNA was treated with uracil-DNA glycosylase and then went through a first 18-cycle PCR with the universal primers M1SS and BC2_uni_R. Per the original workflow: For normalization, 1 million high-quality reads, each with a distinct molecular identifier, were randomly selected from each sample. Instead of being binned into consensus sequences, reads with shared molecular identifiers were discarded. MiTCR, with a Q25 quality threshold and the strictest error-elimination algorithm, was used for CDR3 identification, clonotype clustering and error correction. A nonparametric unseen species model with Euler transformation was used to estimate a lower bound on total TCR beta diversity. TCRdb reprocessed the public reads (quality trimming at Q25 with fastp, clone calling with MiXCR) and kept in-frame beta chains. Under each unique CDR3 protein, matching rows form one entry showing the most common genes and DNA. The V and J calls and clone size are TCRdb's, not the authors'. The sample has 1.5 million to 2 million distinct CDR3 sequences on record, approximately 28% of them singletons. 7.7% of the sample lies in the top ten.

The CDR3 runs 16 amino acids, cysteine and phenylalanine included. This entry keeps only the CDR3 DNA: 48 bases, framed from base 1. Reading the germline V gene gives CDR1 SGHAT and CDR2 FQNNGV. The V and J ends are trimmed by 1 base and 7 bases, leaving 20 bases between them. The roughly 42 donors, aged about 6 to 95 years, were systemically healthy Caucasian individuals from Russia. Each donor gave roughly 11 milliliters of peripheral blood, drawn into EDTA-treated Vacutainer tubes. Ficoll-Paque density-gradient centrifugation was used to isolate PBMCs, with at least 6.5 million per sample. Trizol reagent was used to extract total RNA from PBMCs, with at least 5 micrograms per sample. For every donor, an aliquot of PBMCs went through flow cytometry to measure the percentages of naive CD45RAhigh/CD27high T cells. As regards this clonotype: Its antigen is still unknown. There are no base qualities to consult, and no much larger clone falls within one base.

The source of this sequence is a woman aged 25 to 39 in good health. The chain is made from TRBV11-2 and TRBJ2-7, with no reliable assignment of the D segment. Sequencing was done on a sample of blood. The CDR3 region reads CASSLVVGSMVGEQYF. The nucleotide sequence is TGTGCCAGCAGCTTAGTTGTTGGCAGTATGGTAGGGGAGCAGTACTTC.